These 9 T cell receptor beta chains came from one sample sequenced in a study of T cells in Graves' hyperthyroidism and ophthalmopathy. Amplification of TCR beta CDR3 regions was performed using RNA transcripts as template. In the first-round RT-PCR of the TCR CDR3, the HTBI primer set was used. In TCRdb, the multiplex PCR reads were re-called with MiXCR into one record per CDR3 protein. The sample includes roughly 180,000 distinct CDR3 sequences, 9.4% of them seen just once. Specimen: blood. All receptors derive from a young woman with Graves' hyperthyroidism that later progressed to Graves' ophthalmopathy.

This clonotype was observed many times. The chain has TRBV12-3 or TRBV12-4 and TRBJ2-2; weak D call: TRBD2 (6 bases). The CDR3 spans 18 residues. V was cut by 2 bases and J by 1 base, with 17 bases left in between. The DNA of the CDR3 is TGTGCCAGCAGTTTACGGATGGGGCGGGGCTGGAACACCGGGGAGCTGTTTTTT. Residues: CASSLRMGRGWNTGELFF.

This clonotype appeared many times. The chain has TRBV12-3 or TRBV12-4 and TRBJ2-5, with 9 bases matching TRBD2. The CDR3 is 14 amino acids. The V and J ends lost 6 bases and 5 bases, in that order; junction bases with no gene match: 7. CDR3 amino acids: CASSPTSGGETQYF. CDR3 sequence (DNA): TGTGCCAGCAGCCCGACTAGCGGTGGGGAGACCCAGTACTTC.

This clonotype was seen repeatedly, ten times or more. The chain carries TRBV12-3 or TRBV12-4 and TRBJ1-5; TRBD1 might be the D (5 bases). V lost 3 bases and J 3 bases, leaving 12 bases between the germline ends. This CDR3 is 15 amino acids long. CDR3 residues: CASSFTGDLNQPQHF. In DNA form, the CDR3 reads TGTGCCAGCAGTTTTACGGGGGACCTCAATCAGCCCCAGCATTTT.

This chain uses TRBV10-3 with TRBJ2-1; D not certain. Trimming pared 3 bases from V and 2 bases from J, leaving 11 bases between. This CDR3 has 15 amino acids. CDR1 and CDR2 from the germline V gene are ENHRY and SYGVKD. The CDR3 spells CAISDVTDTYNEQFF. The CDR3 DNA is TGTGCCATCAGTGATGTAACAGACACCTACAATGAGCAGTTCTTC.

This clonotype was detected ten times or more. The gene calls are TRBV12-3 or TRBV12-4 and TRBJ2-7; 8 bases are shared with TRBD1. V was clipped by 6 bases and J by 4 bases; unmatched bases: 5. The CDR3 contains 13 residues. In DNA form, the CDR3 reads TGTGCCAGCAGCCAGGGGGCACCATACGAGCAGTACTTC. It is translated as CASSQGAPYEQYF.

This clonotype was seen only a few times. The DNA of the CDR3 is TGTGCCAGCAGCCCCGGACCGGGACTAGCGGGAGAAGAGCAGTTCTTC. Its protein is CASSPGPGLAGEEQFF. This sequence joins TRBV11-2 and TRBJ2-1; 14 bases align to TRBD2. Germline assignment: CDR1 SGHAT and CDR2 FQNNGV. Unmatched junction bases numbered 10, after V lost 5 bases and J lost 10 bases. CDR3 length: 16 residues. The full variable domain, its missing parts supplied by reference TRBV11-2 and TRBJ2-1, is EAGVAQSPRYKIIEKRQSVAFWCNPISGHATLYWYQQILGQGPKLLIQFQNNGVVDDSQLPKDRFSAERLKGVDSTLKIQPAKLEDSAVYLCASSPGPGLAGEEQFFGPGTRLTVL.

This clonotype was detected many times. The chain employs TRBV6-1 and TRBJ2-5; 10 nucleotides line up with TRBD1. With V trimmed by 4 bases and J by 5 bases, 7 bases remained unmatched. Germline V gene data show CDR1 as MNHNS and CDR2 as SASEGT. CDR3 length equals 15 residues. The CDR3 loop reads CASSGRDRGVETQYF. CDR3 nucleotide sequence: TGTGCCAGCAGTGGGAGGGACAGGGGAGTTGAGACCCAGTACTTC.

The chain joins TRBV9 to TRBJ1-4, with TRBD1 identical over 8 bases. Germline V gives CDR1 SGDLS, CDR2 YYNGEE. The CDR3 runs to 16 residues. The V and J ends lost 2 bases and 3 bases, in that order; junction bases with no gene match: 6. CDR3 in amino acids: CASSVHRTGSNEKLFF. As DNA, the CDR3 is TGTGCCAGCAGCGTCCACCGGACAGGGTCTAATGAAAAACTGTTTTTT.

This clonotype was observed at least ten times. The chain combines TRBV20-1 with TRBJ2-4; D perhaps matches TRBD2 (6 bases). Germline CDR1 and CDR2: DFQATT and SNEGSKA (reference sequence). V shed 6 bases and J shed 0 bases, with 24 bases lying between them. This CDR3 has 18 amino acids. The CDR3 reads CSAGGITGTGEAKNIQYF. CDR3 DNA: TGCAGTGCGGGGGGTATCACCGGGACGGGGGAAGCCAAAAACATTCAGTACTTC.